Here is one TCR beta chain with its context. This clonotype was seen more than once but under ten times. Its target antigen remains unknown. The record has no base qualities; no much larger clone is one base away. Based on the germline V gene, the CDR1 and CDR2 sequences are MDHEN and SYDVKM. V is clipped by 5 bases and J by 3 bases, and the sequence between their germline boundaries is 11 bases long. CDR3 length: 14 amino acids, cysteine to phenylalanine. Only the CDR3 DNA is retained, 42 bases long and in frame from the first base. The treatment or condition label corresponds to: allogeneic hematopoietic cell transplantation with graft depleted of TCRalphabeta T cells and CD19 B cells. The transplant recipients were children given TCRalphabeta/CD19-depleted allogeneic hematopoietic cell grafts. This record belongs to a study of T-cell reconstitution after alpha-beta-depleted transplantation in children (dated by TCRdb to between 2015 and 2016). A note on the overall study: T-cell immune reconstitution after TCRalphabeta/CD19-depleted allogeneic hematopoietic cell transplantation in children was quantitatively tracked in the study by means of TCR repertoire profiling.

Study-level results and caveats: In some patients, high TCRbeta diversity at day 60 was attributed to recipient T cells and intrathymic progenitors that had survived conditioning. The frequencies of hyperexpanded clones fell over the following months, and after one year, T-cell counts and TCRbeta diversity were mostly attributed to newly produced T cells. Apparently early alphabetaT-cell count recovery about two months after transplant reportedly relied on only several hundred rapidly expanded clones derived from non-depleted graft cells.

Libraries were built with PCR. Sequenced using an Illumina HiSeq 2500. To normalize quantification of the TCRbeta repertoire, the TCR libraries were built with molecular barcoding that relied on unique molecular identifiers. The public reads were reanalyzed by TCRdb: fastp trimming at Q25, MiXCR alignment, in-frame beta chains only. Rows are combined by CDR3 protein, so each entry shows the most common genes and DNA. The sample contains 500,000 to 650,000 distinct CDR3 sequences, 10% to 15% of them found a single time. The ten largest account for 2% to 2.5% of the sample. The V gene is TRBV28 and the J gene is TRBJ2-1; the D gene identity is not certain. Specimen: PBMCs, mostly from graft donor cells, collected 360 days after TCRalphabeta/CD19-depleted stem cell transplant. This TCR came from a male patient younger than 18 who had a stem cell transplant for acute myeloid leukemia, so the T cells may come from the graft donor. The encoded CDR3 is CASSTPGGYNEQFF. The nucleotide sequence is TGTGCCAGCAGTACCCCGGGCGGCTACAATGAGCAGTTCTTC.